This T cell receptor beta chain was captured by sequencing in a study of blood T cell repertoires in COVID-19. Study as a whole: Samples representing acute and convalescent COVID-19 were sourced from the United States, Italy and Spain.

V gave up 2 bases and J gave up 7 bases; unmatched junction bases: 6. Germline-derived CDR1 and CDR2 are KGHSH and LQKENI. CDR3 length equals 15 residues. Here immunoSEQ multiplex PCR was the method, and the copy in TCRdb shows in-frame clones only, minus some. The sample carries roughly 250,000 clones, about 85% recorded once. The sequenced sample was peripheral blood. The chain recombines TRBV18 with TRBJ1-5, with TRBD1 matching 9 bases. The source of this sequence is a man between 60 and 75 years old who had recovered from COVID-19. The CDR3 here is CASSPGQGIGQPQHF. The CDR3 region has the DNA TGTGCCAGCTCACCAGGACAGGGGATAGGGCAGCCCCAGCATTTT. Combining the CDR3 with reference TRBV18 and TRBJ1-5 gives the whole variable domain NAGVMQNPRHLVRRRGQEARLRCSPMKGHSHVYWYRQLPEEGLKFMVYLQKENIIDESGMPKERFSAEFPKEGPSILRIQQVVRGDSAAYFCASSPGQGIGQPQHFGDGTRLSIL.